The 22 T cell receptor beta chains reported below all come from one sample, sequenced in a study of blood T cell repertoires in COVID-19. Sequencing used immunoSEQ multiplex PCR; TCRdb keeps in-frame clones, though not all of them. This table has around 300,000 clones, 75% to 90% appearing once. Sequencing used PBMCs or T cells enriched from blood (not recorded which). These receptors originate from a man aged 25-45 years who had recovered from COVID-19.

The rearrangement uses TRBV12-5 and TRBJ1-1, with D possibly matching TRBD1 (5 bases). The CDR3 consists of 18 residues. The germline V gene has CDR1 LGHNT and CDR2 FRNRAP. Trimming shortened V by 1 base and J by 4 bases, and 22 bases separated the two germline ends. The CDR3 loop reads CASGLGVSGGGDITEAFF. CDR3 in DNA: TGTGCTAGTGGTTTGGGCGTTTCGGGGGGAGGTGACATCACTGAAGCTTTCTTT.

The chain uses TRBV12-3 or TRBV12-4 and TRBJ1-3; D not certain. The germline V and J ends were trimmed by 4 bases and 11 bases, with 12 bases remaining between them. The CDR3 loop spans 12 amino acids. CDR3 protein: CASSSQVIAIYF. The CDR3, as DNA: TGTGCCAGCAGTTCCCAGGTCATTGCCATATATTTT.

The CDR3 loop is CASSQTPGYSPLHF. The CDR3 DNA reads as TGTGCCAGCAGCCAAACGCCAGGATACTCACCCCTCCACTTT. The chain has TRBV3-1 (or the pseudogene TRBV3-2) and TRBJ1-6; D is uncertain. Germline V gives CDR1 LGHDT, CDR2 YNNKEL (reference sequence). The CDR3 consists of 14 residues. With 2 bases removed from V and 10 bases from J, the gap between germline ends came to 12 bases.

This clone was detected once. CDR3 amino acids: CASRQGNQPQHF. The CDR3 coding sequence is TGTGCCAGCAGACAGGGCAATCAGCCCCAGCATTTT. The V gene is TRBV6-5, the J gene TRBJ1-5; D may be TRBD1 (5 bases). Germline lookup yields CDR1 MNHEY and CDR2 SVGAGI. Trimming took off 6 bases at V and 2 bases at J, with 5 bases between the two ends. The CDR3 consists of 12 residues.

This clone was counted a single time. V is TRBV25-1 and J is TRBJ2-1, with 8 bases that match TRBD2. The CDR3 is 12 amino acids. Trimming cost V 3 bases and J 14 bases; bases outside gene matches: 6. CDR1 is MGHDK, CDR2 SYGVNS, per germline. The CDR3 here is CASSESAGGEFF. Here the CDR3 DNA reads TGTGCCAGCAGTGAGTCGGCGGGGGGCGAGTTCTTC.

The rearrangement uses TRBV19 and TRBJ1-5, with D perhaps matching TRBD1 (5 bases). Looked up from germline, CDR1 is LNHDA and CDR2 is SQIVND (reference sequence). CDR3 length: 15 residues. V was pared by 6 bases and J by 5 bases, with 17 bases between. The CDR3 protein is CASSPTGRDHQPQHF. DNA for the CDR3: TGTGCCAGTAGCCCCACGGGCAGGGATCATCAGCCCCAGCATTTT.

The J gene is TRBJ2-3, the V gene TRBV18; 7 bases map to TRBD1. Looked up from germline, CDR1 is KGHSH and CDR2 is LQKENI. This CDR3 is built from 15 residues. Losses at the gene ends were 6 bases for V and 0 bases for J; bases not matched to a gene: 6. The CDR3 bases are TGTGCCAGCTCCTTGACAGGGTCTAGCACAGATACGCAGTATTTT. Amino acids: CASSLTGSSTDTQYF.

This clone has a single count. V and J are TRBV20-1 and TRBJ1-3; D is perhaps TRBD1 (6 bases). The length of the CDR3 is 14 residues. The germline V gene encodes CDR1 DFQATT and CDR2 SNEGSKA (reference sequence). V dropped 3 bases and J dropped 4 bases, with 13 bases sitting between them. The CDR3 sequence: CSASATGRGNTIYF. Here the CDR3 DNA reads TGCAGTGCTAGTGCTACAGGGAGAGGAAACACCATATATTTT.

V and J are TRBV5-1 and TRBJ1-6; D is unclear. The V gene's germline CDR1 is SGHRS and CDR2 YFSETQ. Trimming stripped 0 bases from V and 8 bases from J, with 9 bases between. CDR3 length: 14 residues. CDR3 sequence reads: CASSLGSVDSPLHF. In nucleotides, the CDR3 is TGCGCCAGCAGCTTGGGTAGCGTGGATTCACCCCTCCACTTT. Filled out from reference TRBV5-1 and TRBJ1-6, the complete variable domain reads KAGVTQTPRYLIKTRGQQVTLSCSPISGHRSVSWYQQTPGQGLQFLFEYFSETQRNKGNFPGRFSGRQFSNSRSEMNVSTLELGDSALYLCASSLGSVDSPLHFGNGTRLTVT.

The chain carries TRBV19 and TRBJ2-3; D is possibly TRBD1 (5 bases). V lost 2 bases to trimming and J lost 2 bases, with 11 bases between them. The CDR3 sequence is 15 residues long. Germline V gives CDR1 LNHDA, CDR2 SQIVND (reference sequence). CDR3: CASSILTDLTDTQYF. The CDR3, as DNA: TGTGCCAGTAGTATATTGACAGACCTCACAGATACGCAGTATTTT.

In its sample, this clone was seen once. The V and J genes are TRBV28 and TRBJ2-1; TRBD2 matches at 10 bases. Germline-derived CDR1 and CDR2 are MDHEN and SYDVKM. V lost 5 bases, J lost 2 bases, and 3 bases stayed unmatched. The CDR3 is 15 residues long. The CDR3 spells CASSTLAGAYNEQFF. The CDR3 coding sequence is TGTGCCAGCAGTACTCTAGCGGGGGCCTACAATGAGCAGTTCTTC.

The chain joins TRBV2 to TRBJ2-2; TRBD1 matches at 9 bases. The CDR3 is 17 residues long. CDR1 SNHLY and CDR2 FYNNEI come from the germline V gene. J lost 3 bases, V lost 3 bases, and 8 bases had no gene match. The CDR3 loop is CASSESWTGADTGELFF. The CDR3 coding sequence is TGTGCCAGCAGTGAGTCTTGGACAGGGGCGGACACCGGGGAGCTGTTTTTT.

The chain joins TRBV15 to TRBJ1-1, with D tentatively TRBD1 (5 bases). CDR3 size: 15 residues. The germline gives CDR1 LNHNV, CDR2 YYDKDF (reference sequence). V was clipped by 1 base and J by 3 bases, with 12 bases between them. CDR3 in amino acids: CATSRGAGWDTEAFF. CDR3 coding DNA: TGTGCCACCAGCAGAGGTGCAGGGTGGGACACTGAAGCTTTCTTT.

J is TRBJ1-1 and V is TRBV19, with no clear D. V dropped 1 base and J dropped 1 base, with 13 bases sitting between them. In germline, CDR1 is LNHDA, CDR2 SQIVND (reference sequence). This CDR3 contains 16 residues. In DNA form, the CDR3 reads TGTGCCAGTAGTATAGGAGGCGGCCTCGGGAACACTGAAGCTTTCTTT. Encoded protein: CASSIGGGLGNTEAFF.

The CDR3 loop reads CASSLDPSGEKLFF. CDR3 bases: TGCGCCAGCAGCTTGGACCCCTCAGGCGAAAAACTGTTTTTT. The V call is TRBV5-1, the J call TRBJ1-4; D remains unclear. Deletions cut 0 bases from V and 8 bases from J, with 11 bases between. Germline V CDR1 and CDR2: SGHRS, YFSETQ. The length of the CDR3 is 14 residues.

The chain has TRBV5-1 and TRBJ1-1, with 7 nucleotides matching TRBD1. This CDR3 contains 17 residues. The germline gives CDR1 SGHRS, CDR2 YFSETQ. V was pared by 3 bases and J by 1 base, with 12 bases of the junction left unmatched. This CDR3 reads CASSWGQFEVPNTEAFF. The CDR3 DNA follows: TGCGCCAGCAGCTGGGGACAGTTTGAGGTACCGAACACTGAAGCTTTCTTT.

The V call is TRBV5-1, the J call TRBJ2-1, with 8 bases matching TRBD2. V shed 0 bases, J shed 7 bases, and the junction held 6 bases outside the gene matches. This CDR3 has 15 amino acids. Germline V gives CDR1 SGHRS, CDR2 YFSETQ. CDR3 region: CASSLGSGDGNEQFF. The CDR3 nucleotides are TGCGCCAGCAGCTTGGGTAGCGGGGATGGGAATGAGCAGTTCTTC.

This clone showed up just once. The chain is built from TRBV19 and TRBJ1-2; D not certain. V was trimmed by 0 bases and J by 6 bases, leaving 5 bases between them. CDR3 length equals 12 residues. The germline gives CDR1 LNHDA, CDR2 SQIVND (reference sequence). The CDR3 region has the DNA TGTGCCAGTAGTATAGAAGGAGATGGCTACACCTTC. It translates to CASSIEGDGYTF.

The CDR3 reads CASGLVRGTGSYNEQFF. CDR3 DNA sequence: TGTGCTAGTGGTTTGGTACGGGGGACGGGATCCTACAATGAGCAGTTCTTC. The rearrangement links TRBV12-5 to TRBJ2-1, with D tentatively TRBD2 (6 bases). The germline V gene has CDR1 LGHNT and CDR2 FRNRAP. Trimming left V 0 bases short and J 1 base short, with 13 bases between. CDR3 length: 17 residues.

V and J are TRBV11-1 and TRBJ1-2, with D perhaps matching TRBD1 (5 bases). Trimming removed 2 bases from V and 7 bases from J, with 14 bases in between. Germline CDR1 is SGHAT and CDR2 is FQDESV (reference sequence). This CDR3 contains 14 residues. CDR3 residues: CASSLIPAGGGYTF. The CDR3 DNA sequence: TGTGCCAGCAGCTTAATACCGGCCGGGGGTGGCTACACCTTC.

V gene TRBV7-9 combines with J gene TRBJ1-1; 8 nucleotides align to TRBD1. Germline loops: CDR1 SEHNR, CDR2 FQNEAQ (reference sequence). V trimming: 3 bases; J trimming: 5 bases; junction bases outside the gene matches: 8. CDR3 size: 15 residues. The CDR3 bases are TGTGCCAGCAGCTTTTTTGGGACAGGAGTAACTGAAGCTTTCTTT. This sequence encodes CASSFFGTGVTEAFF.

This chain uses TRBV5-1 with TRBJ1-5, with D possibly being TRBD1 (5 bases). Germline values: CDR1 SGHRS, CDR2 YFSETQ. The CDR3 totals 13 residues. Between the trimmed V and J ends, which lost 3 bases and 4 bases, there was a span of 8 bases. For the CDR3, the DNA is TGCGCCAGCAGCTCGGGGGTAAATCAGCCCCAGCATTTT. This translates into CASSSGVNQPQHF.